The 19 T cell receptor beta chains given below trace back to one sample, sequenced in a study of blood T cells in healthy people across ages. The authors ran a second PCR of 7 to 11 cycles using a sample-barcoded 5' primer and a J-beta primer mix. MiXCR, applied by TCRdb to the 5' RACE reads, yields one record per CDR3 protein. The data hold about 640,000 distinct CDR3 sequences, with about 54% observed a single time. Sequenced material: blood. Receptors originate from a man aged 55-75 years in good health.

The V gene is TRBV20-1, the J gene TRBJ2-3; D remains unclear. V lost 6 bases and J lost 1, with 11 bases in between. The V gene's germline CDR1 is DFQATT and CDR2 SNEGSKA (reference sequence). This CDR3 has 13 residues. For the CDR3, the DNA is TGCAGTGCCCCTAGGGCAGGCACAGATACGCAGTATTTT. As protein: CSAPRAGTDTQYF.

The V call is TRBV12-5, the J call TRBJ2-1, with TRBD1 matching 9 bases. CDR1 and CDR2 from the germline V gene are LGHNT and FRNRAP. The CDR3 consists of 15 residues. V lost 5 bases to trimming and J lost 2 bases; unmatched junction nucleotides: 4. CDR3 DNA: TGTGCTAGTGGTAAGGACAGGGGCGCCTACAATGAGCAGTTCTTC. Translating gives CASGKDRGAYNEQFF.

The V call is TRBV7-2, the J call TRBJ1-2; D is unclear. The V gene's germline CDR1 is SGHTA and CDR2 FQGNSA. The V end was cut by 1 base, the J end by 7 bases, with 10 bases between. The CDR3 totals 13 residues. The CDR3 is CASSLGAQRGYTF. The CDR3 DNA is TGTGCCAGCAGCTTAGGCGCGCAGCGTGGCTACACCTTC.

This clonotype was seen a handful of times. V is TRBV20-1 and J is TRBJ1-2; 10 bases match TRBD1. Germline V CDR1 and CDR2: DFQATT, SNEGSKA (reference sequence). V shed 3 bases and J 5 bases; nucleotides not matched to a gene: 6. There are 14 residues in the CDR3. The CDR3 DNA reads TGCAGTGCTAGCCGAGTGGACAGGGGGTATGGCTACACCTTC. Translated, it gives CSASRVDRGYGYTF.

V is TRBV5-1 and J is TRBJ2-5; 7 bases agree with TRBD1. The germline gives CDR1 SGHRS, CDR2 YFSETQ. The CDR3 spans 13 residues. Trimming at V came to 3 bases and at J to 13 bases, leaving 12 bases not matched to a gene. The CDR3 DNA sequence: TGCGCCAGCAGCTATGAAAAGGTGGACAGGAGGTACTTC. This gives the protein CASSYEKVDRRYF.

The chain recombines TRBV4-1 with TRBJ2-5; unclear D gene. The J call could be wrong; TRBJ2-7 is a better fit for the DNA end. The CDR3 runs 13 residues. Per the germline V gene, CDR1 is MGHRA and CDR2 is YSYEKL. The CDR3 coding sequence is TGCGCCAGCAGCCCCACCCCCCCATACGAGCAGTACTTC. Protein: CASSPTPPYEQYF.

The chain carries TRBV6-5 and TRBJ2-5; D is possibly TRBD1 (6 bases). Trimming took off 4 bases at V and 4 bases at J, with 13 bases between the two ends. This CDR3 contains 14 residues. Germline V gene lookup returns CDR1 MNHEY and CDR2 SVGAGI. The CDR3 loop is CASSSLTGRETQYF. The CDR3 DNA sequence: TGTGCCAGCAGTTCTCTGACAGGTCGAGAGACCCAGTACTTC.

The J gene is TRBJ1-4, the V gene TRBV4-1; D remains unclear. The CDR3 sequence is 12 residues long. Germline loops: CDR1 MGHRA, CDR2 YSYEKL. The germline V and J ends were trimmed by 8 bases and 7 bases, with 11 bases remaining between them. In nucleotides, the CDR3 is TGCGCCAGCGGTGCAATTCGTGAAAAACTGTTTTTT. It is translated as CASGAIREKLFF.

The genes are TRBV4-2 and TRBJ2-7, with 10 bases aligning to TRBD1. CDR3 length: 15 residues. Looked up from germline, CDR1 is LGHNA and CDR2 is YNFKEQ. Losses at the gene ends were 3 bases for V and 4 bases for J; bases not matched to a gene: 6. CDR3 sequence reads: CASSHRQGARYEQYF. The CDR3 DNA is TGTGCCAGCAGCCACCGACAGGGGGCAAGGTACGAGCAGTACTTC.

This clonotype was counted only a few times. V is TRBV15 and J is TRBJ2-7, with TRBD1 identical over 11 bases. CDR1 LNHNV and CDR2 YYDKDF come from the germline V gene (reference sequence). V lost 6 bases and J lost 3; bases outside the gene matches: 7. The length of the CDR3 is 15 residues. The CDR3 coding sequence is TGTGCCACCAGGTACGGGACAGGGGGAAACTACGAGCAGTACTTC. Translating gives CATRYGTGGNYEQYF. Based on the CDR3 plus reference TRBV15 and TRBJ2-7, the full variable domain is DAMVIQNPRYQVTQFGKPVTLSCSQTLNHNVMYWYQQKSSQAPKLLFHYYDKDFNNEADTPDNFQSRRPNTSFCFLDIRSPGLGDTAMYLCATRYGTGGNYEQYFGPGTRLTVT.

This chain links TRBV5-1 with TRBJ2-2; D unclear. Germline values: CDR1 SGHRS, CDR2 YFSETQ. CDR3 length: 14 amino acids. The V end was cut by 1 base, the J end by 1 base, with 5 bases between. CDR3 nucleotide sequence: TGCGCCAGCAGCTTGTGGGAGAACACCGGGGAGCTGTTTTTT. The encoded protein is CASSLWENTGELFF.

This chain joins TRBV29-1 and TRBJ2-7; D gene ambiguous. There are 14 residues in the CDR3. The germline CDR1 and CDR2 sequences are SQVTM and ANQGSEA. Between the trimmed V and J ends, which lost 4 bases and 5 bases, there was a span of 18 bases. The CDR3 DNA reads as TGCAGCGTTGTCGTCGGCAGGTCCAAGAACGAGCAGTACTTC. This encodes CSVVVGRSKNEQYF.

This clonotype has just a few counts. For the CDR3, the DNA is TGCAGCGACAGGGGGAGCACAGATACGCAGTATTTT. Its protein product is CSDRGSTDTQYF. V is TRBV29-1 and J is TRBJ2-3; 8 bases match TRBD1. The V and J ends lost 7 bases and 0 bases, in that order; junction bases with no gene match: 0. This CDR3 has 12 amino acids. The germline V gene has CDR1 SQVTM and CDR2 ANQGSEA.

The chain employs TRBV12-3 or TRBV12-4 and TRBJ1-1; TRBD1 is a possible D gene (5 bases). Deletions cut 5 bases from V and 4 bases from J, with 14 bases between. The CDR3 consists of 14 residues. CDR3 in DNA: TGTGCCAGCAGTCAGCGCCGGGGCGGCACTGAAGCTTTCTTT. Translation gives CASSQRRGGTEAFF.

The rearrangement links TRBV13 to TRBJ1-1; D gene ambiguous. The ends were cut back, 2 bases at V and 1 base at J, with 11 bases in the middle. CDR1 and CDR2 (germline): PRHDT, FYEKMQ (reference sequence). The CDR3 contains 15 residues. The CDR3 DNA is TGTGCCAGCAGCTTACGGAGGAGAGCGAACACTGAAGCTTTCTTT. Translating it yields CASSLRRRANTEAFF.

The chain combines TRBV27 with TRBJ2-3; 10 bases fit TRBD2. Trimming removed 4 bases from V and 0 bases from J; junction bases left unmatched: 7. Germline loops: CDR1 MNHEY, CDR2 SMNVEV (reference sequence). The CDR3 is 17 amino acids. The DNA of the CDR3 is TGTGCCAGCAGTTCCCTCACTAGCGGGGAGAGCACAGATACGCAGTATTTT. Its translation is CASSSLTSGESTDTQYF.

The chain combines TRBV2 with TRBJ2-1; 11 nucleotides line up with TRBD1. Germline CDR1 and CDR2: SNHLY and FYNNEI. The CDR3 totals 15 residues. Trimming took 8 bases from V and 6 from J; bases not matched to a gene: 9. The DNA for the CDR3 is TGTGCCAGCGATGGAGGACAGGGGGCGTTCAATGAGCAGTTCTTC. The encoded protein is CASDGGQGAFNEQFF.

This chain links TRBV20-1 with TRBJ1-1, with unresolved D. Trimming cost V 0 bases and J 1 base, with 6 bases left between them. CDR1 DFQATT and CDR2 SNEGSKA come from the germline V gene (reference sequence). The CDR3 is 13 amino acids. CDR3 DNA sequence: TGCAGTGCTAGAGATAACCGGAACACTGAAGCTTTCTTT. Protein sequence: CSARDNRNTEAFF.

The V call is TRBV5-1, the J call TRBJ1-4, with D tentatively TRBD1 (6 bases). CDR3 length equals 13 residues. Germline CDR1 SGHRS, CDR2 YFSETQ. Trimming removed 4 bases from V and 8 bases from J, with 12 bases in between. The chain's CDR3 is CASSGDTQEKLFF. Written as DNA, the CDR3 is TGCGCCAGCAGCGGGGACACGCAAGAAAAACTGTTTTTT. Supplemented by reference TRBV5-1 and TRBJ1-4, the full variable domain reads KAGVTQTPRYLIKTRGQQVTLSCSPISGHRSVSWYQQTPGQGLQFLFEYFSETQRNKGNFPGRFSGRQFSNSRSEMNVSTLELGDSALYLCASSGDTQEKLFFGSGTQLSVL.